These 11 T cell receptor beta chains were sequenced from one sample in a study of shared clonotypes between healthy human individuals. Libraries were prepared by immunoSEQ multiplex PCR; TCRdb keeps only in-frame clonotypes and omits some of them. The sample contains approximately 2.1 million clones, approximately 93% of which appear only once. The sample was naive CD4+ T cells from PBMCs. The subset was: CD45RA+ positively selected. These TCRs come from a man between 18 and 29 years old in good health. Some clones in this sample may be carry-over from other donors' samples.

This clone was observed a handful of times. This sequence joins TRBV4-1 and TRBJ2-7, with TRBD2 identical over 9 bases. V was pared by 1 base and J by 4 bases, with 8 bases of the junction left unmatched. Per germline, CDR1 MGHRA and CDR2 YSYEKL. The CDR3 covers 16 residues. CDR3 in DNA: TGCGCCAGCAGCCAAGGAAGGTCTAGCGGGACTTACGAGCAGTACTTC. It specifies CASSQGRSSGTYEQYF.

The rearrangement uses TRBV10-3 and TRBJ2-3; TRBD2 aligns across 10 bases. The V gene's germline CDR1 is ENHRY and CDR2 SYGVKD. Losses at the gene ends were 5 bases for V and 5 bases for J; bases not matched to a gene: 7. The CDR3 covers 15 residues. DNA of the CDR3: TGTGCCATCAGTACGAGCGGGAGGGCTGGAGATACGCAGTATTTT. This sequence encodes CAISTSGRAGDTQYF.

In this sample, this clone turned up once. V gene TRBV28 combines with J gene TRBJ1-2; no reliable D call. V gave up 5 bases and J gave up 1 base, with 14 bases separating them. The CDR3 has 15 residues. CDR1 MDHEN and CDR2 SYDVKM come from the germline V gene. CDR3 DNA: TGTGCCAGCAGTCCCCCCCAGGTTCTTAACTATGGCTACACCTTC. This encodes CASSPPQVLNYGYTF.

This clone was seen just once. The chain links TRBV6-1 to TRBJ2-5; a possible D gene is TRBD2 (5 bases). V was clipped by 4 bases and J by 4 bases, with 10 bases between them. Looked up from germline, CDR1 is MNHNS and CDR2 is SASEGT. The CDR3 runs to 13 residues. The CDR3 loop reads CASSVAGGETQYF. CDR3 nucleotides: TGTGCCAGCAGTGTTGCGGGCGGAGAGACCCAGTACTTC.

This clone occurred once. Other DNA variants within this sample encode the same CDR3. This chain uses TRBV2 with TRBJ2-7, with D possibly TRBD1 on 6 matching bases. The CDR3 sequence is 12 residues long. Germline lookup yields CDR1 SNHLY and CDR2 FYNNEI. V shed 6 bases and J shed 3 bases, with 9 bases lying between them. DNA of the CDR3: TGTGCCAGCAGGCGAGGGGGCTACGAGCAGTACTTC. Translating it yields CASRRGGYEQYF.

The V call is TRBV6-1, the J call TRBJ2-7, with D tentatively TRBD1 (5 bases). CDR1 and CDR2 (germline): MNHNS, SASEGT. Trimming left V 4 bases short and J 1 base short, with 14 bases between. The CDR3 loop spans 15 amino acids. The chain's CDR3 is CASSVSGYYSYEQYF. The CDR3 DNA reads TGTGCCAGCAGTGTTTCAGGGTATTATTCCTACGAGCAGTACTTC.

The V call is TRBV6-1, the J call TRBJ2-7, with 9 nucleotides matching TRBD2. This CDR3 spans 16 amino acids. The trim removed 4 bases at V and 2 bases at J, leaving 9 bases unmatched. CDR1 and CDR2 (germline): MNHNS, SASEGT. The CDR3 DNA follows: TGTGCCAGCAGTGCCTACTCTAGCGGGACAGCCTACGAGCAGTACTTC. Its protein is CASSAYSSGTAYEQYF.

This chain uses TRBV5-5 with TRBJ1-2; D is unclear. The CDR3 contains 14 residues. Per germline, CDR1 SGHKS and CDR2 YYEKEE (reference sequence). V gave up 4 bases and J gave up 1 base, with 11 bases separating them. This chain's CDR3 is CASSAQADNYGYTF. DNA of the CDR3: TGTGCCAGCAGCGCCCAAGCCGATAACTATGGCTACACCTTC.

V and J are TRBV19 and TRBJ1-5; D unclear. This CDR3 region has 15 residues. V lost 3 bases, J lost 9 bases, and 18 bases lay in between. Germline CDR1 LNHDA, CDR2 SQIVND (reference sequence). The CDR3 DNA reads as TGTGCCAGTAGTATCACAAAGGACGACGTTGGGCCCCAGCATTTT. This encodes CASSITKDDVGPQHF.

This chain links TRBV29-1 with TRBJ2-5; 10 nucleotides align to TRBD1. Germline values: CDR1 SQVTM, CDR2 ANQGSEA. The CDR3 is made up of 15 amino acids. Trimming took 3 bases from V and 4 from J; bases not matched to a gene: 8. CDR3 coding DNA: TGCAGCGTTGATGCGGACAGGGGGTCCCTAGAGACCCAGTACTTC. Protein product: CSVDADRGSLETQYF.

V gene TRBV9 combines with J gene TRBJ2-3, with D hard to call. V gave up 5 bases and J gave up 4 bases, with 5 bases separating them. The CDR3 has 11 amino acids. CDR1 is SGDLS, CDR2 YYNGEE, per germline. CDR3 in DNA: TGTGCCAGCAGTTTATCAGATACGCAGTATTTT. Residues: CASSLSDTQYF.